The 6 T cell receptor beta chains presented below share a single source sample, sequenced in a study of technical replicates of blood from four donors. Generated by immunoSEQ multiplex PCR, the TCRdb table keeps only in-frame clones and is missing some. The data contain approximately 97,000 clones, approximately 95% of them singletons. Sequences were obtained from T cells isolated from PBMCs. Receptors were obtained from a human donor in good health.

The chain uses TRBV9 and TRBJ2-1; TRBD2 agrees at 10 bases. The CDR3 consists of 14 residues. V trimming: 4 bases; J trimming: 6 bases; junction bases outside the gene matches: 4. CDR1 and CDR2 (germline): SGDLS, YYNGEE. CDR3 protein: CASSLGTSANEQFF. Written as DNA, the CDR3 is TGTGCCAGCAGCCTGGGGACTAGCGCCAATGAGCAGTTCTTC.

The rearrangement joins TRBV6-1 to TRBJ2-1; 10 bases fit TRBD2. J lost 4 bases, V lost 8 bases, and 5 bases had no gene match. The CDR3 runs to 14 residues. Germline V gene sequence: CDR1 MNHNS, CDR2 SASEGT. The CDR3 nucleotides read TGTGCCAGCCCCATAGCGGGAGGTTACAATGAGCAGTTCTTC. This sequence encodes CASPIAGGYNEQFF.

The gene calls are TRBV5-1 and TRBJ2-1, with TRBD2 matching 7 bases. CDR3 length: 16 amino acids. V trimming: 0 bases; J trimming: 6 bases; junction bases outside the gene matches: 9. Looked up from germline, CDR1 is SGHRS and CDR2 is YFSETQ. CDR3: CASSLGLAGFGNEQFF. CDR3 bases: TGCGCCAGCAGCTTGGGACTAGCAGGCTTTGGCAATGAGCAGTTCTTC.

The V and J genes are TRBV7-9 and TRBJ2-5, with TRBD2 as a possible D gene (6 bases). The V and J ends lost 3 bases and 5 bases respectively, with 13 bases between them. CDR1 is SEHNR and CDR2 is FQNEAQ in the germline V gene (reference sequence). This CDR3 region has 14 residues. CDR3 bases: TGTGCCAGCAGCTTGGTAGGACTAAGGGAGACCCAGTACTTC. As protein: CASSLVGLRETQYF.

Note on this clone: Mismatch with germline at one junction end may stem from a read error. The J gene is TRBJ2-7, the V gene TRBV7-7, with a tentative D call TRBD1 (5 bases). Germline CDR1 SSHAT, CDR2 FNYEAQ (reference sequence). The CDR3 has 13 amino acids. The CDR3 sequence is CASSKDRAYEQYF. The CDR3, as DNA: TGTGCTAGCAGCAAAGACAGAGCCTACGAGCAGTACTTC.

J is TRBJ2-2 and V is TRBV19; weak D call: TRBD2 (6 bases). This CDR3 is built from 14 residues. Germline CDR1 reads LNHDA; CDR2 reads SQIVND (reference sequence). The ends were cut back, 6 bases at V and 3 bases at J, with 11 bases in the middle. The CDR3 nucleotides are TGTGCCAGTAGGGGGGGTTCGGACACCGGGGAGCTGTTTTTT. This gives the protein CASRGGSDTGELFF.